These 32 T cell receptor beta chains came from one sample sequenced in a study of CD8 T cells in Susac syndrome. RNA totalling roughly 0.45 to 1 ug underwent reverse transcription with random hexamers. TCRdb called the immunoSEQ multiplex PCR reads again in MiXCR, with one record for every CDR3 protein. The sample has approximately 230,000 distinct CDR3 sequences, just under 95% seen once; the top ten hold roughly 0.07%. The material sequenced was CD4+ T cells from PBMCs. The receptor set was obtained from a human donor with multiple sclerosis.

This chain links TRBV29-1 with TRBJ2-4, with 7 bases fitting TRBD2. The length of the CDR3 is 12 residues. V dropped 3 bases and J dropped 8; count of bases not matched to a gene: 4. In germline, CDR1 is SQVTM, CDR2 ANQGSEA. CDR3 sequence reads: CSVEGGTDIQYF. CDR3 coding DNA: TGCAGCGTTGAGGGAGGGACGGACATTCAGTACTTC.

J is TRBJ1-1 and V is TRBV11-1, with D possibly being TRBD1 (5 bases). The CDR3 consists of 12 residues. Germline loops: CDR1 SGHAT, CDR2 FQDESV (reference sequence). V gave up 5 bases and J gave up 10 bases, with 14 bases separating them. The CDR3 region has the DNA TGTGCCAGCAGCCAACGGACGGGGCGAGCTTTCTTT. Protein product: CASSQRTGRAFF.

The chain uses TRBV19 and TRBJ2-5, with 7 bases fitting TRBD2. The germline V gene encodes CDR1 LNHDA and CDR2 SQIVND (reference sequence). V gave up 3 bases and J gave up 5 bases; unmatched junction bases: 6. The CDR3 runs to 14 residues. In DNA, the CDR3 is TGTGCCAGTAGTATTCGCGGGGGTACGGAGACCCAGTACTTC. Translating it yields CASSIRGGTETQYF.

The DNA for the CDR3 is TGTGCCAGCAGTTCCTCAGGGGGCGCGGGGACCGGGGAGCTGTTTTTT. Amino acid sequence: CASSSSGGAGTGELFF. This chain uses TRBV12-3 or TRBV12-4 with TRBJ2-2; TRBD1 matches 8 bases. Trimming at V came to 4 bases and at J to 5 bases, leaving 9 bases not matched to a gene. The CDR3 has 16 residues.

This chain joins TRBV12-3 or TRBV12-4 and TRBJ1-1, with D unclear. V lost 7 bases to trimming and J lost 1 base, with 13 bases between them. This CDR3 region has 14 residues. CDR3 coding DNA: TGTGCCAGCAACCGAGGAAGCCCGAACACTGAAGCTTTCTTT. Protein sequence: CASNRGSPNTEAFF.

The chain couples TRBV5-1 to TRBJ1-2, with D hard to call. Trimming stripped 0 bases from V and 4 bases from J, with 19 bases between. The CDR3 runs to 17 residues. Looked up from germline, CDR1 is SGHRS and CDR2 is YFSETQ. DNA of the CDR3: TGCGCCAGCAGCTTGGAGGGCAGGCCCTTAGAGGGCTATGGCTACACCTTC. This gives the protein CASSLEGRPLEGYGYTF.

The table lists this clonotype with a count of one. In nucleotides, the CDR3 is TGCGCCAGCAGCCAAGGTTATTCGCCTACCGGGGAGCTGTTTTTT. Protein product: CASSQGYSPTGELFF. This rearrangement joins TRBV4-1 to TRBJ2-2; the D is unclear. In germline, CDR1 is MGHRA, CDR2 YSYEKL. Trimming pared 1 base from V and 5 bases from J, leaving 11 bases between. The CDR3 length is 15 residues.

CDR3: CSAGGGKRDSDEAFF. CDR3 coding DNA: TGCAGTGCTGGGGGCGGTAAACGGGACTCAGATGAAGCTTTCTTT. V gene TRBV20-1 combines with J gene TRBJ1-1, with D possibly being TRBD1 (6 bases). Trimming stripped 5 bases from V and 7 bases from J, with 23 bases between. The CDR3 length is 15 residues. From germline, CDR1 is DFQATT and CDR2 SNEGSKA (reference sequence).

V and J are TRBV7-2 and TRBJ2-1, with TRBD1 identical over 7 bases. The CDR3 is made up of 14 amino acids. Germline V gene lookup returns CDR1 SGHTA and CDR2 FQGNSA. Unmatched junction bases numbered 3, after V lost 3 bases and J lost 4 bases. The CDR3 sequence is CASSFTGQYNEQFF. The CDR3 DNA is TGTGCCAGCAGCTTCACGGGACAGTACAATGAGCAGTTCTTC.

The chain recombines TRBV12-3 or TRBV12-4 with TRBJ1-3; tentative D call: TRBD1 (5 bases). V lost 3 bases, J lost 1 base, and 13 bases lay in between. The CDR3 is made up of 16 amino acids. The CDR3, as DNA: TGTGCCAGCAGTTTTCCGGGACCCAGATCTGGAAACACCATATATTTT. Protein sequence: CASSFPGPRSGNTIYF.

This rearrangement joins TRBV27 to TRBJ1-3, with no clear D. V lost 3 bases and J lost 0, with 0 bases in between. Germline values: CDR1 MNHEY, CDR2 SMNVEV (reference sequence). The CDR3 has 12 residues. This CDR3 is CASSFSGNTIYF. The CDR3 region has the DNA TGTGCCAGCAGTTTCTCTGGAAACACCATATATTTT.

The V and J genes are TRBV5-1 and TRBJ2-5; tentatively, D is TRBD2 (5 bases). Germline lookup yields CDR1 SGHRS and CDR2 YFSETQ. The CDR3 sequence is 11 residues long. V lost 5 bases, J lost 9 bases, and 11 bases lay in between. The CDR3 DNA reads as TGCGCCAGCAGTGACGCGGAGGCCCAGTACTTC. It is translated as CASSDAEAQYF.

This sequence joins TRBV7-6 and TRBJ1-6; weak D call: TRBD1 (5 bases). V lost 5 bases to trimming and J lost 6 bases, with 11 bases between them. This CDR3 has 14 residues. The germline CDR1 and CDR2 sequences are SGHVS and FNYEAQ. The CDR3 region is CASSPIGGNSPLHF. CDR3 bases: TGTGCCAGCAGCCCCATCGGGGGTAATTCACCCCTCCACTTT.

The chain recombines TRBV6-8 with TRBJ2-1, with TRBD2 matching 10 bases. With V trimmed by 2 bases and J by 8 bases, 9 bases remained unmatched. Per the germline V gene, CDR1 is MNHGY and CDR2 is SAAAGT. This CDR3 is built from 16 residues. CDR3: CASSYPTSGAPHEQFF. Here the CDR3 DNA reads TGTGCCAGCAGTTACCCTACTAGCGGGGCCCCCCATGAGCAGTTCTTC.

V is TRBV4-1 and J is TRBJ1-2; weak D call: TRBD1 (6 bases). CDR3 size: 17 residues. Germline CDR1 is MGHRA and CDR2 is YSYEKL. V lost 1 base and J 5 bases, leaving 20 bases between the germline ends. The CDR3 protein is CASSQVLGRRGDYGYTF. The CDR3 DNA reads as TGCGCCAGCAGCCAAGTTCTAGGTCGCAGGGGTGATTATGGCTACACCTTC.

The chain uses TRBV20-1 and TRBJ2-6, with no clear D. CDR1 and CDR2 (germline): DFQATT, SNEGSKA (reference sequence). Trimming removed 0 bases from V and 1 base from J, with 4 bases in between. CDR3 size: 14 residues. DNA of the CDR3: TGCAGTGCTAGAGAGGCTTCTGGGGCCAACGTCCTGACTTTC. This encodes CSAREASGANVLTF.

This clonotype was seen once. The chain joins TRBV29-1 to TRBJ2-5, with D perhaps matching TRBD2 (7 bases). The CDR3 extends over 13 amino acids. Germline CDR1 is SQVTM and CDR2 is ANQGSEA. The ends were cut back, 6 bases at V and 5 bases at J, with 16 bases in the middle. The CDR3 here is CSVGGGRQETQYF. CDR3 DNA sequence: TGCAGCGTAGGGGGGGGACGCCAGGAGACCCAGTACTTC.

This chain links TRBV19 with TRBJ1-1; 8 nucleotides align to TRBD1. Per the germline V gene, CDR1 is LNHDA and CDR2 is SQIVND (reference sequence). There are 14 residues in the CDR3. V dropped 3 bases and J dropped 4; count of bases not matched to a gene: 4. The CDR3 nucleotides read TGTGCCAGTAGTATGTCAGGGGGCGGCACTGAAGCTTTCTTT. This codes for CASSMSGGGTEAFF.

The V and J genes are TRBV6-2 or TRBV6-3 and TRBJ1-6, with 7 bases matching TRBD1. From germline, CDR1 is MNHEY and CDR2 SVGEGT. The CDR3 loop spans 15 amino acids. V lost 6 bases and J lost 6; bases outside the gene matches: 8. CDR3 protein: CASRNPDRVNSPLHF. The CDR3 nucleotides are TGTGCCAGCAGGAACCCAGACAGGGTTAATTCACCCCTCCACTTT.

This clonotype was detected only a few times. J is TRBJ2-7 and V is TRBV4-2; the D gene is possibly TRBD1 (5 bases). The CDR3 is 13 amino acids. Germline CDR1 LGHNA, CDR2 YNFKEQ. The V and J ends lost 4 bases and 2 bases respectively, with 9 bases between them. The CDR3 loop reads CASSRRQPYEQYV. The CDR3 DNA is TGTGCCAGCAGCCGACGACAGCCCTACGAGCAGTACGTC.

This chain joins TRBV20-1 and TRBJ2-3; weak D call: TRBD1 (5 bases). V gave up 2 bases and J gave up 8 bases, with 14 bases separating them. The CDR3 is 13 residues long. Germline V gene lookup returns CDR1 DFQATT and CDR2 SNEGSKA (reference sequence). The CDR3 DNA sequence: TGCAGTGCTAGAAGGACGGTTCAGGGTACGCAGTATTTT. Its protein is CSARRTVQGTQYF.

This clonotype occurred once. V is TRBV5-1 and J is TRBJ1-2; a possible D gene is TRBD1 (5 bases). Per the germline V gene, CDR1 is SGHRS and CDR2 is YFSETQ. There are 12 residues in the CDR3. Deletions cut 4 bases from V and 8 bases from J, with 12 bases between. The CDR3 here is CASSATGGGYTF. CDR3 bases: TGCGCCAGCAGCGCAACAGGTGGAGGCTACACCTTC.

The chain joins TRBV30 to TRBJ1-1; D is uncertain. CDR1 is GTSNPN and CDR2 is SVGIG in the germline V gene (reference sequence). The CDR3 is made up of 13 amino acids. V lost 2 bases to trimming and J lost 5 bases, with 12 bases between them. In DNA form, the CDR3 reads TGTGCCTGGAGTATAATCAGGAGGACTGAAGCTTTCTTT. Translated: CAWSIIRRTEAFF.

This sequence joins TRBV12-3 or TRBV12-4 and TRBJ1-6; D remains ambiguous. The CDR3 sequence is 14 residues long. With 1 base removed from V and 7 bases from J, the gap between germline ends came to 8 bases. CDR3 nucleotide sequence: TGTGCCAGCAGTTTAGGGGGTGAGAATTCACCCCTCCACTTT. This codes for CASSLGGENSPLHF.

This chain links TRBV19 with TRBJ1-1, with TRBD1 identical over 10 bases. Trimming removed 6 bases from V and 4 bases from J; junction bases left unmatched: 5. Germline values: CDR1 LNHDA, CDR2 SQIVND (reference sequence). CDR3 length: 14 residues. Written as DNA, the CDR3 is TGTGCCAGTAGGGGGACAGGGGAGGGCACTGAAGCTTTCTTT. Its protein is CASRGTGEGTEAFF.

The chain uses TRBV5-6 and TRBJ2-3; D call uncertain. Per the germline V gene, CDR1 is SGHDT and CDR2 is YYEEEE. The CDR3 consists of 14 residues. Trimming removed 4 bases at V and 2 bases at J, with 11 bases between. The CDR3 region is CASSPSVHTDTQYF. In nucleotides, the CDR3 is TGTGCCAGCAGCCCCTCCGTGCACACAGATACGCAGTATTTT.

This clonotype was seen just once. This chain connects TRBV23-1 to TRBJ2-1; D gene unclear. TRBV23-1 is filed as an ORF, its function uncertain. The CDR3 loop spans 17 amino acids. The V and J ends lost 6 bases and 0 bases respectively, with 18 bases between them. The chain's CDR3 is CASSDLPRQSSYNEQFF. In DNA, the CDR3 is TGCGCCAGCAGCGACTTACCGAGGCAGAGCTCCTACAATGAGCAGTTCTTC.

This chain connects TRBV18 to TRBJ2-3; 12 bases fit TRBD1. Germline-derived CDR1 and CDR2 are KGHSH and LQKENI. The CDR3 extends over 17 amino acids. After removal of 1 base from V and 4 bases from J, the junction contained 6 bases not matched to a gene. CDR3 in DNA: TGTGCCAGCTCACCACGTCCGGGACAGGGGGCCCCAGATACGCAGTATTTT. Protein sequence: CASSPRPGQGAPDTQYF. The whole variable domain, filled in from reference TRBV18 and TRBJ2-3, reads NAGVMQNPRHLVRRRGQEARLRCSPMKGHSHVYWYRQLPEEGLKFMVYLQKENIIDESGMPKERFSAEFPKEGPSILRIQQVVRGDSAAYFCASSPRPGQGAPDTQYFGPGTRLTVL.

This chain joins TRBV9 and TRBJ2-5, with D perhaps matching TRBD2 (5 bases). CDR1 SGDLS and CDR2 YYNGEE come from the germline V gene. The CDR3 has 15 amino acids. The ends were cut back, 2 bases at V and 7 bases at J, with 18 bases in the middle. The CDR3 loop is CASSVSGGGSGTQYF. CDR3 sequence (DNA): TGTGCCAGCAGCGTCAGTGGCGGAGGCTCAGGGACCCAGTACTTC. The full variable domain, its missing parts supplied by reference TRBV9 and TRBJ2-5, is DSGVTQTPKHLITATGQRVTLRCSPRSGDLSVYWYQQSLDQGLQFLIQYYNGEERAKGNILERFSAQQFPDLHSELNLSSLELGDSALYFCASSVSGGGSGTQYFGPGTRLLVL.

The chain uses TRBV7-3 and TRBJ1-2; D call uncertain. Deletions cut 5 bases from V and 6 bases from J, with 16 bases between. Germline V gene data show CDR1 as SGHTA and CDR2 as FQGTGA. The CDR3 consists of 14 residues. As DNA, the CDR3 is TGTGCCAGCAGCCCTCTCGGGGTAACCGATGGCTACACCTTC. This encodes CASSPLGVTDGYTF.

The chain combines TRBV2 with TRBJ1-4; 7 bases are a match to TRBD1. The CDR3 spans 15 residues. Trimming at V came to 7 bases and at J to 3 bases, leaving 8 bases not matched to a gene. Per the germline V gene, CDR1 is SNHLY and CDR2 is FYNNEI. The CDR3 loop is CASNREGAANEKLFF. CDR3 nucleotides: TGTGCCAGCAACAGAGAGGGGGCGGCTAATGAAAAACTGTTTTTT. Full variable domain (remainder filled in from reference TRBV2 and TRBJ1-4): EPEVTQTPSHQVTQMGQEVILRCVPISNHLYFYWYRQILGQKVEFLVSFYNNEISEKSEIFDDQFSVERPDGSNFTLKIRSTKLEDSAMYFCASNREGAANEKLFFGSGTQLSVL.

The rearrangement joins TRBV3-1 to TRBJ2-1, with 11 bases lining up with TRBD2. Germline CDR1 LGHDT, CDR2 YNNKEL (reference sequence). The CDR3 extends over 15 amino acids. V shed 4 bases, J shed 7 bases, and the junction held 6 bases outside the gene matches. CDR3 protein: CASSPNSGGANEQFF. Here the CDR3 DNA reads TGTGCCAGCAGCCCCAATAGCGGGGGGGCTAATGAGCAGTTCTTC.